This T cell receptor beta chain was observed in a study of OX40 agonist ivuxolimab in advanced cancers. Looking at the study overall: Intravenous ivuxolimab at 0.01 to 10 mg/kg was given to patients every 2 weeks.

The repertoire was sequenced with immunoSEQ multiplex PCR; TCRdb's copy has only in-frame clones and lacks some. The repertoire holds 20,000 or so clones, with 82% as singletons. Germline CDR1 is MGHDK and CDR2 is SYGVNS. Trimming took 8 bases from V and 0 from J; bases not matched to a gene: 5. The CDR3 spans 15 residues. General study points: Doses of 0.1 to 3.0 mg/kg were accompanied by clonal expansion of CD4+ and CD8+ blood T cells by week 6. Expanded peripheral T cells had an undetermined antigen specificity. Among T cells, CD8+ cells averaged more expanded clones than CD4+ cells.

Concerning this clone itself: The target antigen is unknown.

The gene calls are TRBV25-1 and TRBJ1-4, with 8 positions matching TRBD1. This TCR was recovered from an adult with an advanced solid tumor such as melanoma, head and neck, liver or kidney cancer. This sample comprised CD4+ or CD8+ T cells sorted from blood, obtained in a trial of the OX40 agonist ivuxolimab. CDR3: CASADRASTNEKLFF. The DNA of the CDR3 is TGTGCCAGCGCGGACAGGGCCTCAACTAATGAAAAACTGTTTTTT.